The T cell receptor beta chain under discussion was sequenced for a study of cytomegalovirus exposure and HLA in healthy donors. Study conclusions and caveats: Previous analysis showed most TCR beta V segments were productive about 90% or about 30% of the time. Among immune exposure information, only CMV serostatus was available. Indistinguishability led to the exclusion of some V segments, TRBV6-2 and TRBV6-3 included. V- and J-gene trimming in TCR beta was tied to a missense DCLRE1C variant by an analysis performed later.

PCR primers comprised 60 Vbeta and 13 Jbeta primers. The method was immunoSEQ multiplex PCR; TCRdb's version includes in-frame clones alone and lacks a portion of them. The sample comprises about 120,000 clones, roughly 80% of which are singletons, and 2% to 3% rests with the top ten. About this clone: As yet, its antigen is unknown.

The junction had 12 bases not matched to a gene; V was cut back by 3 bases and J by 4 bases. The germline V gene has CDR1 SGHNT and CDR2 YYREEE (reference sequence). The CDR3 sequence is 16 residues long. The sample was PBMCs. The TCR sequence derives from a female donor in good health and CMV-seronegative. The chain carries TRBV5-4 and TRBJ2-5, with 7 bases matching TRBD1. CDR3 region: CASSSEDRVGRETQYF. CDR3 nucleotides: TGTGCCAGCAGCTCCGAAGACAGGGTGGGAAGAGAGACCCAGTACTTC.